This T cell receptor beta chain was obtained from a study of T cells expressing NK-cell markers. Study background: In sorted CD3+CD56+NKG2C+, CD3+CD56+NKG2C- and CD3+CD56-NKG2C+ T cells, TCR beta repertoires were obtained. Seven sequenced donors out of eight were HCMV-seropositive, one seronegative.

The CDR3 length is 15 residues. Germline CDR1 SGHDT, CDR2 YYEEEE. From its re-call of the 5' RACE reads, TCRdb lists each CDR3 protein once, without DNA. The sample data list roughly 390,000 distinct CDR3 sequences. The sample comprised blood T cells: a sorted CD56 or NKG2C T cell subset, CD4+ or CD8+ T cells, or bulk PBMC T cells (not recorded which). This clonotype originated in a woman between 45 and 60 years old in good health. V is TRBV5-6 and J is TRBJ2-1; TCRdb's D call of TRBD2 is untestable without DNA. CDR3 region: CASKSSGLSYNEQFF.